Following are 10 T cell receptor beta chains from one sample sequenced in a study of blood T cell repertoires in COVID-19. Clones were read by immunoSEQ multiplex PCR, and TCRdb kept only the in-frame ones, dropping some. The sample has about 260,000 clones, 84% seen once. Sequences were obtained from peripheral blood. Source of these receptors: a man between 60 and 75 years old with acute or convalescent COVID-19.

J is TRBJ2-2 and V is TRBV9, with TRBD1 matching 8 bases. Germline V gene data show CDR1 as SGDLS and CDR2 as YYNGEE. The ends lost 3 bases at V and 6 bases at J; junction bases unmatched: 7. This CDR3 is 15 amino acids long. CDR3 loop: CASSAGQGGPGELFF. In DNA, the CDR3 is TGTGCCAGCAGCGCAGGACAGGGAGGACCCGGGGAGCTGTTTTTT.

The chain uses TRBV11-2 and TRBJ2-3; 12 bases match TRBD2. CDR3 length equals 16 residues. Trimming cost V 5 bases and J 2 bases; bases outside gene matches: 5. Germline V gives CDR1 SGHAT, CDR2 FQNNGV. CDR3 DNA: TGTGCCAGCAGCGCTAGCGGGGGGGGGATCACAGATACGCAGTATTTT. Amino acid sequence: CASSASGGGITDTQYF. Based on the CDR3 plus reference TRBV11-2 and TRBJ2-3, the full variable domain is EAGVAQSPRYKIIEKRQSVAFWCNPISGHATLYWYQQILGQGPKLLIQFQNNGVVDDSQLPKDRFSAERLKGVDSTLKIQPAKLEDSAVYLCASSASGGGITDTQYFGPGTRLTVL.

This rearrangement joins TRBV28 to TRBJ1-1; D may be TRBD1 (6 bases). Germline V gene data show CDR1 as MDHEN and CDR2 as SYDVKM. CDR3 length: 14 residues. Trimming shortened V by 5 bases and J by 4 bases, and 14 bases separated the two germline ends. The CDR3 DNA is TGTGCCAGCAGTCCCCCAGGGGTGGGCACTGAAGCTTTCTTT. Translating it yields CASSPPGVGTEAFF.

The chain has TRBV13 and TRBJ2-6; weak D call: TRBD1 (5 bases). CDR3 length equals 16 residues. CDR1 and CDR2 from the germline V gene are PRHDT and FYEKMQ (reference sequence). The V gene lost 3 bases and the J gene lost 4 bases, with 13 bases spanning the gap. The CDR3 sequence: CASSLGRASGANVLTF. The CDR3 coding sequence is TGTGCCAGCAGCTTGGGCAGGGCCTCCGGGGCCAACGTCCTGACTTTC.

The chain uses TRBV7-2 and TRBJ1-1; no firm D call. The CDR3 runs to 13 residues. Germline CDR1 reads SGHTA; CDR2 reads FQGNSA. Trimming took 2 bases from V and 6 from J, leaving 10 bases between them. The CDR3 DNA is TGTGCCAGCAGCTTAAGTAAGAGGGCTGAAGCTTTCTTT. This gives the protein CASSLSKRAEAFF. The entire variable domain, with the rest obtained from reference TRBV7-2 and TRBJ1-1, is as follows: GAGVSQSPSNKVTEKGKDVELRCDPISGHTALYWYRQSLGQGLEFLIYFQGNSAPDKSGLPSDRFSAERTGGSVSTLTIQRTQQEDSAVYLCASSLSKRAEAFFGQGTRLTVV.

The chain joins TRBV29-1 to TRBJ2-5, with TRBD2 identical over 13 bases. CDR3 length: 16 residues. The V gene's germline CDR1 is SQVTM and CDR2 ANQGSEA. Losses at the gene ends were 6 bases for V and 4 bases for J; bases not matched to a gene: 11. For the CDR3, the DNA is TGCAGCGTCTCCCAACTAGCGGGAGGGCCAGTAGAGACCCAGTACTTC. Translating gives CSVSQLAGGPVETQYF.

This rearrangement joins TRBV19 to TRBJ1-2; 7 positions match TRBD1. Germline V gives CDR1 LNHDA, CDR2 SQIVND (reference sequence). The CDR3 length is 15 residues. The trim removed 4 bases at V and 4 bases at J, leaving 9 bases unmatched. The CDR3 DNA follows: TGTGCCAGTAGTAACCCCGGGACAGAGCTCTATGGCTACACCTTC. Protein: CASSNPGTELYGYTF.

This clone was counted a few times. V is TRBV28 and J is TRBJ1-2, with D uncertain. The V gene lost 2 bases and the J gene lost 0 bases, with 10 bases spanning the gap. The CDR3 is 15 residues long. The germline gives CDR1 MDHEN, CDR2 SYDVKM. The CDR3 reads CASSLDGSPNYGYTF. The CDR3 DNA reads TGTGCCAGCAGTTTAGACGGTAGCCCTAACTATGGCTACACCTTC.

The chain has TRBV6-5 and TRBJ2-2; 7 bases align to TRBD2. Trimming cost V 6 bases and J 4 bases; bases outside gene matches: 8. CDR1 is MNHEY, CDR2 SVGAGI, per germline. The CDR3 loop spans 15 amino acids. CDR3 loop: CASRVSGPRTGELFF. DNA of the CDR3: TGTGCCAGCAGAGTTAGCGGGCCCCGCACCGGGGAGCTGTTTTTT.

The chain combines TRBV7-2 with TRBJ1-4; D is undetermined. Trimming stripped 0 bases from V and 4 bases from J, with 6 bases between. This CDR3 is 14 amino acids long. Looked up from germline, CDR1 is SGHTA and CDR2 is FQGNSA. CDR3 bases: TGTGCCAGCAGCTTAGCTACAGTTAATGAAAAACTGTTTTTT. It yields the protein CASSLATVNEKLFF.